The clone carrying this T cell receptor (beta chain) was seen at least ten times. Antigen specificity is unknown. Germline V gene data show CDR1 as SGHTA and CDR2 as FQGNSA. The CDR3 sequence is 16 residues long. Unmatched junction bases numbered 6, after V lost 1 base and J lost 4 bases. This entry is derived from a study of early T cells in non-severe SARS-CoV-2 infection. The wider study: The authors sequenced bulk RNA from unsorted whole blood, leaving chains unpaired.

Each single cDNA molecule received a unique molecular identifier. TCRdb called the 5' RACE reads again in MiXCR, with one record for every CDR3 protein. The sample has 30,000 to 40,000 distinct CDR3 sequences; 5.5% to 7.5% are singletons. Study observations and caveats: VDJdb matching skewed toward anti-spike CD8 responses, missing private and CD4 specificities.

V is TRBV7-2 and J is TRBJ1-5, with 8 bases aligning to TRBD1. The sample comprised whole blood. This receptor was obtained from an adult who was a healthcare worker with PCR-confirmed SARS-CoV-2 infection or an uninfected control (not recorded which). CDR3 nucleotides: TGTGCCAGCAGCTTAGTCGACAGGGGTCGAAATCAGCCCCAGCATTTT. It is translated as CASSLVDRGRNQPQHF.